The entry below gives a single TCR beta chain sequence along with its context. Via MiXCR, TCRdb re-called the 5' RACE reads, giving one row per CDR3 protein. This table has about 890,000 distinct CDR3 sequences, around 12% appearing once. Germline CDR1 and CDR2: SQVTM and ANQGSEA. This CDR3 has 11 residues. V was pared by 4 bases and J by 8 bases, with 9 bases between. The sample is drawn from a study of identical twins. This sample was shared with a second study, whose subject was yellow fever vaccine responses in identical twins.

The sequenced material came from PBMCs. This sequence joins TRBV29-1 and TRBJ2-1; TRBD2 is a possible D gene (5 bases). The clonotype comes from a woman aged 18-29 years in good health. The CDR3: CSVAGSDEQFF. In DNA form, the CDR3 reads TGCAGCGTTGCGGGGTCCGATGAGCAGTTCTTC.